This T cell receptor (beta chain) was profiled in a study of cytomegalovirus exposure and HLA in healthy donors. Broader study findings: Later on, an analysis found that several of the most significant clusters appeared to be linked to common viral pathogens, which included parvovirus B19. In a later analysis, the majority of CMV-associated beta chains seemingly showed HLA restriction.

V lost 5 bases to trimming and J lost 3 bases, with 8 bases between them. The CDR3 contains 13 residues. Germline V gene lookup returns CDR1 SNHLY and CDR2 FYNNEI. On this clone itself: Its antigen is not known.

Vbeta (60) and Jbeta (13) primers were used in the PCR. Profiled with immunoSEQ multiplex PCR; TCRdb holds only in-frame clones, not every one. The data contain around 150,000 clones, 82% of them seen just once; the ten biggest clones take up roughly a tenth. The source is a man aged 50 or older in good health and CMV-seropositive. This chain connects TRBV2 to TRBJ1-3, with D perhaps matching TRBD1 (5 bases). Input material: PBMCs. Written as DNA, the CDR3 is TGTGCCAGCAGTAGGGACTTTGGAAACACCATATATTTT. It translates to CASSRDFGNTIYF. The complete variable domain, with remaining parts taken from reference TRBV2 and TRBJ1-3, reads EPEVTQTPSHQVTQMGQEVILRCVPISNHLYFYWYRQILGQKVEFLVSFYNNEISEKSEIFDDQFSVERPDGSNFTLKIRSTKLEDSAMYFCASSRDFGNTIYFGEGSWLTVV.